These T cell receptor beta chains were read from a single sample in a study of blood T cell repertoires in COVID-19. Produced via immunoSEQ multiplex PCR; TCRdb's table is partial and in-frame only. The repertoire holds more than 250,000 clones, with nearly 90% as singletons. The sequenced sample consisted of PBMCs or T cells enriched from blood (not recorded which). The receptors originated from a woman under 30 with acute COVID-19. Both conserved end residues are part of each CDR3. The D gene is left open where the match is weak. The size entry is marked missing in some rows and otherwise reads once, few, many or a size class.

d_call | clone_size | j_call | v_call | cdr3_nt | cdr3_aa
- | - | TRBJ2-7 | TRBV3-1/TRBV3-2 | TGTGCCAGCAGACTAGCGGACAGGATCTACGAGCAGTACTTC | CASRLADRIYEQYF
- | - | TRBJ1-1 | TRBV3-1/TRBV3-2 | TGTGCCAGCAGTAAAACGTCGGGTAACACTGAAGCTTTCTTT | CASSKTSGNTEAFF
TRBD1 | - | TRBJ2-1 | TRBV30 | TGTGCCTGGAGTGGACAGGGCCATGAGCAGTTCTTC | CAWSGQGHEQFF
TRBD1 | - | TRBJ1-2 | TRBV4-3 | TGCGCCAGCAGGCGCAGGGGGCGAGACTATGGCTACACCTTC | CASRRRGRDYGYTF
- | - | TRBJ1-3 | TRBV21-1 | TGTGCCAGACGCGGACAGCTATGCTCTGGAAACACCATATATTTT | CARRGQLCSGNTIYF
- | once | TRBJ1-1 | TRBV7-3 | TGTGCCAGCAGCTTAACAGACCAGGGAACTGAAGCTTTCTTT | CASSLTDQGTEAFF
- | - | TRBJ2-1 | TRBV10-2 | TGCGCCAGCATTTTAGCCGGTGAGCAGTTCTTC | CASILAGEQFF
TRBD1 | - | TRBJ2-5 | TRBV10-2 | TGCGCCAGCAGTGAGTGGGGGACAGCCGATTCGGAGACCCAGTACTTC | CASSEWGTADSETQYF
- | - | TRBJ2-5 | TRBV5-8 | TGTGCCAGCAGCTACACCCGCGAGACCCAGTACTTC | CASSYTRETQYF
- | once | TRBJ2-7 | TRBV20-1 | TGCAGTGCTAGTTTGGGGGCCACCTACGAGCAGTACTTC | CSASLGATYEQYF
- | - | TRBJ2-6 | TRBV5-4 | TGTGCCAGCAGCTTAGGGGGCTCTGGGGCCAACGTCCTGACTTTC | CASSLGGSGANVLTF
- | - | TRBJ1-2 | TRBV7-2 | TGTGCCAGCAGCTTTGCAACAGGCCACCCAAACTATGGCTACACCTTC | CASSFATGHPNYGYTF
TRBD2 | - | TRBJ2-7 | TRBV5-1 | TGCGCCAGCAGCTTGGTGGGGGGGAACTCCGAGCAGTACTTC | CASSLVGGNSEQYF
TRBD2 | - | TRBJ2-1 | TRBV27 | TGTGCCAGCACTTCCGGGACTAGCGGTTACAATGAGCAGTTCTTC | CASTSGTSGYNEQFF
- | - | TRBJ1-4 | TRBV12-5 | TGTGCTAGTGGTTCGGGACTGGATGAAAAACTGTTTTTT | CASGSGLDEKLFF
TRBD2 | once | TRBJ2-1 | TRBV4-1 | TGCGCCAGCAGCCAAGGTCCTGCCCAAAGACTAGCGGGAGAAGATGAGCAGTTCTTC | CASSQGPAQRLAGEDEQFF
- | once | TRBJ2-1 | TRBV5-1 | TGCGCCAGCAGCTTGGTGGGGGCCAATGAGCAGTTCTTC | CASSLVGANEQFF